The 8 T cell receptor beta chains given below trace back to one sample, sequenced in a study of TIL therapy for anti-PD-1-resistant metastatic lung cancer. Time point here: pre-treatment sample, taken before nivolumab and TIL therapy. Most excised metastases sampled were pleural nodules or supraclavicular lymph nodes. The libraries were made with immunoSEQ v3. Libraries were prepared by immunoSEQ multiplex PCR; TCRdb keeps only in-frame clonotypes and omits some of them. The table has about 6,300 clones, 66% seen once. Here the sequenced sample was tumor tissue, taken at baseline. The receptors were gathered from a person between 25 and 80 years old with non-small cell lung cancer.

J is TRBJ1-5 and V is TRBV30; no reliable D call. The germline gives CDR1 GTSNPN, CDR2 SVGIG (reference sequence). Between the trimmed V and J ends, which lost 3 bases and 2 bases, there was a span of 11 bases. The CDR3 totals 14 residues. This chain's CDR3 is CAWSLLDGNQPQHF. The CDR3 region has the DNA TGTGCCTGGAGCCTCCTAGATGGCAATCAGCCCCAGCATTTT.

The V gene is TRBV24-1, the J gene TRBJ2-2; 8 bases agree with TRBD2. The CDR3 extends over 14 amino acids. The V gene's germline CDR1 is KGHDR and CDR2 SFDVKD. The ends lost 9 bases at V and 4 bases at J; junction bases unmatched: 6. The CDR3 DNA sequence: TGTGCCACCCGCGGGGGGCGCGGCACCGGGGAGCTGTTTTTT. Translating gives CATRGGRGTGELFF.

This clone has just one count. The rearrangement joins TRBV12-3 or TRBV12-4 to TRBJ2-7; D is uncertain. The CDR3 covers 13 residues. Trimming took 6 bases from V and 3 from J, leaving 12 bases between them. The CDR3 DNA is TGTGCCAGCAGCAGGAGCAGAAGCTACGAGCAGTACTTC. Translation gives CASSRSRSYEQYF.

V is TRBV5-1 and J is TRBJ2-7; D call uncertain. CDR1 is SGHRS and CDR2 is YFSETQ in the germline V gene. Trimming took off 4 bases at V and 1 base at J, with 9 bases between the two ends. The CDR3 extends over 13 amino acids. This CDR3 reads CASSARDSYEQYF. The CDR3 nucleotides are TGCGCCAGCAGCGCTAGGGATTCCTACGAGCAGTACTTC.

The rearrangement uses TRBV15 and TRBJ2-7, with 8 bases fitting TRBD2. Trimming removed 0 bases from V and 2 bases from J; junction bases left unmatched: 6. Germline V gene lookup returns CDR1 LNHNV and CDR2 YYDKDF (reference sequence). The CDR3 is 16 residues long. The CDR3 sequence is CATSRDSAGEAYEQYF. Written as DNA, the CDR3 is TGTGCCACCAGCAGAGATTCAGCGGGGGAGGCCTACGAGCAGTACTTC.

The genes are TRBV7-9 and TRBJ2-3; 8 bases are a match to TRBD1. With 4 bases clipped from V and 0 bases from J, the junction kept 3 bases outside the gene matches. This CDR3 contains 15 residues. Germline V lookup: CDR1 SEHNR, CDR2 FQNEAQ (reference sequence). The DNA for the CDR3 is TGTGCCAGCAGCTCCGGGACAGGTAGCACAGATACGCAGTATTTT. Amino acids: CASSSGTGSTDTQYF. The full variable domain, in which reference TRBV7-9 and TRBJ2-3 provide the parts outside the CDR3, is DTGVSQNPRHKITKRGQNVTFRCDPISEHNRLYWYRQTLGQGPEFLTYFQNEAQLEKSRLLSDRFSAERPKGSFSTLEIQRTEQGDSAMYLCASSSGTGSTDTQYFGPGTRLTVL.

In this sample, this clone turned up a few times. The chain couples TRBV18 to TRBJ1-2; 7 bases line up with TRBD1. The V and J ends lost 0 bases and 8 bases, in that order; junction bases with no gene match: 12. CDR3 size: 16 residues. The germline CDR1 and CDR2 sequences are KGHSH and LQKENI. CDR3 nucleotide sequence: TGTGCCAGCTCACCACCGGGACAGCCGGGGGGCCGAGGCTACACCTTC. Translation: CASSPPGQPGGRGYTF.

The gene calls are TRBV3-1 (or the pseudogene TRBV3-2) and TRBJ2-5; D not certain. The CDR3 contains 14 residues. V lost 1 base and J lost 7, with 13 bases in between. Germline loops: CDR1 LGHDT, CDR2 YNNKEL (reference sequence). This CDR3 is CASSQGRPLGTQYF. CDR3 bases: TGTGCCAGCAGCCAAGGTCGCCCGTTGGGGACCCAGTACTTC.